This entry lists 14 T cell receptor beta chains sequenced from one sample in a study of blood T cell repertoires in COVID-19. The protocol was immunoSEQ multiplex PCR, while the TCRdb copy is restricted to in-frame clones and leaves out a portion. The sample lists 75,000 to 95,000 clones; roughly 70% were seen once. Sequencing input: peripheral blood. The receptors come from a woman in her fifties or sixties in a cohort sampled during active or convalescent COVID-19.

This chain links TRBV2 with TRBJ1-5; D might be TRBD1 (6 bases). Trimming removed 3 bases from V and 6 bases from J, with 12 bases in between. Germline assignment: CDR1 SNHLY and CDR2 FYNNEI. The CDR3 loop spans 14 amino acids. For the CDR3, the DNA is TGTGCCAGCAGTGACAACAGGGTTGTTCAGCCCCAGCATTTT. This translates into CASSDNRVVQPQHF.

The CDR3 here is CASSYSPGGPILEQFF. The CDR3 coding sequence is TGTGCCAGCAGTTACTCCCCGGGGGGGCCCATTCTTGAGCAGTTCTTC. This chain links TRBV6-6 with TRBJ2-1; 8 bases are a match to TRBD2. Germline loops: CDR1 MNHNY, CDR2 SVGAGI (reference sequence). The V and J ends lost 0 bases and 9 bases, in that order; junction bases with no gene match: 10. The CDR3 is 16 residues long.

CDR3 nucleotide sequence: TGCGCCAGCAGCCAAGGGGTACAGGCCCAGCCCCAGCATTTT. As protein: CASSQGVQAQPQHF. The chain couples TRBV4-1 to TRBJ1-5, with TRBD1 as a possible D gene (5 bases). The germline V gene encodes CDR1 MGHRA and CDR2 YSYEKL. V was cut by 1 base and J by 7 bases, with 11 bases left in between. CDR3 size: 14 residues.

This clone was counted once. J is TRBJ2-2 and V is TRBV7-9; D unclear. This CDR3 is built from 15 residues. Trimming stripped 3 bases from V and 0 bases from J, with 8 bases between. The germline V gene encodes CDR1 SEHNR and CDR2 FQNEAQ (reference sequence). The CDR3 loop reads CASSFGLANTGELFF. The CDR3 bases are TGTGCCAGCAGCTTCGGTCTAGCGAACACCGGGGAGCTGTTTTTT.

This clone is large by share. Here the CDR3 reads CASSPSGTGKYGYTF. The CDR3 DNA sequence: TGCGCCAGCAGTCCCAGCGGGACAGGGAAATATGGCTACACCTTC. The rearrangement links TRBV23-1 to TRBJ1-2; the match to TRBD1 covers 9 bases. TRBV23-1 is noted as an ORF with a role that remains uncertain. J was trimmed by 5 bases and V by 4 bases; bases with no gene match: 8. The CDR3 contains 15 residues.

The chain has TRBV6-6 and TRBJ1-4; 7 positions agree with TRBD1. This CDR3 is built from 15 residues. Trimming removed 2 bases from V and 3 bases from J; junction bases left unmatched: 3. Germline V CDR1 and CDR2: MNHNY, SVGAGI (reference sequence). The CDR3 nucleotides are TGTGCCAGCAGTTACCCGGGACAGCCTAATGAAAAACTGTTTTTT. Translated, it gives CASSYPGQPNEKLFF.

This sequence joins TRBV18 and TRBJ1-1, with 9 bases aligning to TRBD1. There are 13 residues in the CDR3. Germline CDR1 and CDR2: KGHSH and LQKENI. V shed 5 bases and J 8 bases; nucleotides not matched to a gene: 6. The chain's CDR3 is CASSERDRAEAFF. The CDR3 DNA reads as TGTGCCAGCTCAGAACGGGACAGGGCAGAAGCTTTCTTT. The whole variable domain, filled in from reference TRBV18 and TRBJ1-1, reads NAGVMQNPRHLVRRRGQEARLRCSPMKGHSHVYWYRQLPEEGLKFMVYLQKENIIDESGMPKERFSAEFPKEGPSILRIQQVVRGDSAAYFCASSERDRAEAFFGQGTRLTVV.

This chain links TRBV5-1 with TRBJ1-1, with unresolved D. Trimming left V 6 bases short and J 3 bases short, with 9 bases between. CDR3 length: 12 residues. CDR1 and CDR2 (germline): SGHRS, YFSETQ. In DNA form, the CDR3 reads TGCGCCAGCAAATTGAGGGACACTGAAGCTTTCTTT. Translation: CASKLRDTEAFF. Supplemented by reference TRBV5-1 and TRBJ1-1, the full variable domain reads KAGVTQTPRYLIKTRGQQVTLSCSPISGHRSVSWYQQTPGQGLQFLFEYFSETQRNKGNFPGRFSGRQFSNSRSEMNVSTLELGDSALYLCASKLRDTEAFFGQGTRLTVV.

The J gene is TRBJ1-2, the V gene TRBV18; a possible D gene is TRBD1 (6 bases). Trimming removed 3 bases from V and 6 bases from J, with 17 bases in between. Germline V gene data show CDR1 as KGHSH and CDR2 as LQKENI. This CDR3 is built from 15 residues. The CDR3, as DNA: TGTGCCAGCTCACCTCGACAGGCGCAGGTTGATGGCTACACCTTC. This translates into CASSPRQAQVDGYTF.

J is TRBJ2-1 and V is TRBV14; 7 bases align to TRBD2. The trim removed 4 bases at V and 2 bases at J, leaving 5 bases unmatched. CDR1 and CDR2 from the germline V gene are SGHDN and FVKESK. The CDR3 is 15 residues long. The CDR3 bases are TGTGCCAGCAGCCCCGGGGGGAGCGCCTACAATGAGCAGTTCTTC. Its protein product is CASSPGGSAYNEQFF.

J is TRBJ1-1 and V is TRBV19, with a weak D call TRBD1 (5 bases). This CDR3 has 13 amino acids. V was shortened by 7 bases and J by 4 bases, with 13 bases between the two germline ends. Per germline, CDR1 LNHDA and CDR2 SQIVND (reference sequence). In DNA form, the CDR3 reads TGTGCCAGTACCACTCCAGGGTCCACTGAAGCTTTCTTT. It is translated as CASTTPGSTEAFF.

The gene calls are TRBV6-5 and TRBJ1-4, with D hard to call. The V end was cut by 7 bases, the J end by 8 bases, with 17 bases between. The length of the CDR3 is 14 residues. Germline V gene lookup returns CDR1 MNHEY and CDR2 SVGAGI. Here the CDR3 reads CASTQNRAGEKLFF. For the CDR3, the DNA is TGTGCCAGCACCCAGAACCGGGCGGGCGAAAAACTGTTTTTT.

This clone was recorded a few times. The CDR3 reads CASSDSYRQGRLGGYTF. The CDR3 nucleotides read TGCGCCAGCAGTGACTCCTACCGACAGGGTCGATTAGGCGGCTACACCTTC. The chain links TRBV10-2 to TRBJ1-2, with TRBD1 identical over 7 bases. V lost 3 bases, J lost 8 bases, and 18 bases stayed unmatched. CDR1 and CDR2 (germline): WSHSY, SAAADI. CDR3 size: 17 residues.

The V gene is TRBV4-1, the J gene TRBJ1-2; TRBD1 might be the D (5 bases). V dropped 4 bases and J dropped 4 bases, with 19 bases sitting between them. Germline loops: CDR1 MGHRA, CDR2 YSYEKL. The CDR3 spans 16 residues. The CDR3 DNA sequence: TGCGCCAGCAGCCCAGGACGGGCTAGGGGCTTCTATGGCTACACCTTC. The encoded protein is CASSPGRARGFYGYTF.